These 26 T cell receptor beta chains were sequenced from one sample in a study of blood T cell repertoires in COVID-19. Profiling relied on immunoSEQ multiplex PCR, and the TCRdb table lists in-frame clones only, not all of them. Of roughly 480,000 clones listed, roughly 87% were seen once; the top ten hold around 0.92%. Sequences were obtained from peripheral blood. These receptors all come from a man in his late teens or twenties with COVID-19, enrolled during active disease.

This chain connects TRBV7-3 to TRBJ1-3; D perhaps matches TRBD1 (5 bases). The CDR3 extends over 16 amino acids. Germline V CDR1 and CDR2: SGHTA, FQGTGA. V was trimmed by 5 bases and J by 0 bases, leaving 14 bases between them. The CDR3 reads CASSRLGGDSGNTIYF. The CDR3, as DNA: TGTGCCAGCAGCCGGCTCGGGGGAGACTCTGGAAACACCATATATTTT.

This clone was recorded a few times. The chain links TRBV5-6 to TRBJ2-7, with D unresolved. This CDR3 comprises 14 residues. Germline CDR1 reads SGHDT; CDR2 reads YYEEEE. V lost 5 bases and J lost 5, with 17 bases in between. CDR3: CASSLPPNENEQYF. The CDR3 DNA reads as TGTGCCAGCAGTTTACCGCCTAACGAAAACGAGCAGTACTTC.

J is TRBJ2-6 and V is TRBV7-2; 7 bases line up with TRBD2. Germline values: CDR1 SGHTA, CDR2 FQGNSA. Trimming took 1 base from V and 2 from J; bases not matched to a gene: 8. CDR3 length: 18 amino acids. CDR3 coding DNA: TGTGCCAGCAGCTTAGTCGGACTAGGGGTTGCTGGGGCCAACGTCCTGACTTTC. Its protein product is CASSLVGLGVAGANVLTF.

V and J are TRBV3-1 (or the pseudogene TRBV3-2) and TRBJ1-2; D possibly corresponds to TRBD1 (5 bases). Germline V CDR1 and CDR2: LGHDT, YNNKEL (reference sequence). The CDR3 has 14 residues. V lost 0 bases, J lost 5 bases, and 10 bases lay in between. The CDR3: CASSQEGEGYGYTF. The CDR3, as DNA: TGTGCCAGCAGCCAAGAGGGGGAGGGTTATGGCTACACCTTC.

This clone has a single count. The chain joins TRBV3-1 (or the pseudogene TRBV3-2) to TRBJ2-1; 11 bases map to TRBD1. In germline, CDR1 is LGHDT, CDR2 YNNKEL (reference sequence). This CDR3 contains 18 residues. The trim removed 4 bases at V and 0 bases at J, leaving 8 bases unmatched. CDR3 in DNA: TGTGCCAGCAGCCCGAGGACAGGGGGCAGCCACTCCTACAATGAGCAGTTCTTC. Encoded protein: CASSPRTGGSHSYNEQFF.

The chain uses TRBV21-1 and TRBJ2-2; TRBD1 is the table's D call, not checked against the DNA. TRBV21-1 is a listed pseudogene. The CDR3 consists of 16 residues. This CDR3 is CASSRQETLPTGELFF. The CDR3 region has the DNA TGTGCCAGCAGCAGACAGGAAACCCTTCCCACCGGGGAGCTGTTTTTT.

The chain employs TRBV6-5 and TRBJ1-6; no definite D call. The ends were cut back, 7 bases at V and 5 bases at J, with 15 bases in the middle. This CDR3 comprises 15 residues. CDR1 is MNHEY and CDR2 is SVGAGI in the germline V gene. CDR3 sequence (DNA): TGTGCCAGCACCCAATCAGTCAACCATAATTCACCCCTCCACTTT. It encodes CASTQSVNHNSPLHF.

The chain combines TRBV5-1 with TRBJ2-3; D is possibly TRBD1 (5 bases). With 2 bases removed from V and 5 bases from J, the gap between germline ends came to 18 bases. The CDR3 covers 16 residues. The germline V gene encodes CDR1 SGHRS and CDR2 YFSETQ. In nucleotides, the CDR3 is TGCGCCAGCAGCTTTCAGGGCAGGGATGTAGGAGATACGCAGTATTTT. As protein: CASSFQGRDVGDTQYF.

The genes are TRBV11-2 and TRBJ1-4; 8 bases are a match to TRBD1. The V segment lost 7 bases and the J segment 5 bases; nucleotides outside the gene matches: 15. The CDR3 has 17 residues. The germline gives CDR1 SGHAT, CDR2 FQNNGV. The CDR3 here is CASTPGQGRGRNEKLFF. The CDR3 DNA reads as TGTGCCAGCACCCCCGGACAGGGACGGGGGCGAAATGAAAAACTGTTTTTT.

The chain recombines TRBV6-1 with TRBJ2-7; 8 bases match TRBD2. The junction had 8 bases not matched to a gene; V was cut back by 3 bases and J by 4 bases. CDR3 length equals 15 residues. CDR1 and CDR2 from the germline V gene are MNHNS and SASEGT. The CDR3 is CASSEGQRGKYEQYF. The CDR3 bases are TGTGCCAGCAGTGAGGGCCAGCGGGGGAAATACGAGCAGTACTTC.

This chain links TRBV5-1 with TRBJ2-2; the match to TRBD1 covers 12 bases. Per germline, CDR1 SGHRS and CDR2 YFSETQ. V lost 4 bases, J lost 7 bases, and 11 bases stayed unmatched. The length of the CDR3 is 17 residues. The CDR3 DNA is TGCGCCAGCAGCCCCATTCCGGGACAGGGGGCAGGCGGGGAGCTGTTTTTT. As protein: CASSPIPGQGAGGELFF.

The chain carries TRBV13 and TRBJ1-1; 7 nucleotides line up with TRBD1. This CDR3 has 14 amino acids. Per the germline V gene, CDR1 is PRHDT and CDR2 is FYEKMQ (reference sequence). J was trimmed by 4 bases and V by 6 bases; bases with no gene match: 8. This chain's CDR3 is CASRRQGGVTEAFF. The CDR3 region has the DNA TGTGCCAGCAGACGACAGGGTGGGGTCACTGAAGCTTTCTTT.

The CDR3 nucleotides read TGCGCCAGCAGCAGAGAGGGACAGATCTCCTACGAGCAGTACTTC. Translation: CASSREGQISYEQYF. The chain carries TRBV5-1 and TRBJ2-7; 7 bases agree with TRBD1. Germline V gene data show CDR1 as SGHRS and CDR2 as YFSETQ. Losses at the gene ends were 4 bases for V and 0 bases for J; bases not matched to a gene: 7. The CDR3 covers 15 residues.

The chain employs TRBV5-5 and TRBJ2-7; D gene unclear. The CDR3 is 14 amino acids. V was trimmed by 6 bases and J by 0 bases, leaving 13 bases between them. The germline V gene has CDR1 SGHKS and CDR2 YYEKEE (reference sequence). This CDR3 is CASTGEHSSYEQYF. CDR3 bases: TGTGCCAGCACCGGTGAGCATTCCTCCTACGAGCAGTACTTC.

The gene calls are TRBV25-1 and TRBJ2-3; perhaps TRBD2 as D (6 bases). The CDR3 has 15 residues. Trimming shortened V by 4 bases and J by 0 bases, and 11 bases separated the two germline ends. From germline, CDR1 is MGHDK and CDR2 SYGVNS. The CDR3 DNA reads TGTGCCAGCAGTGGACCGGGACTGAGCACAGATACGCAGTATTTT. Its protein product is CASSGPGLSTDTQYF.

CDR3 amino acids: CASSSTGGLNTEAFF. As DNA, the CDR3 is TGCGCCAGCAGTTCAACAGGGGGCCTGAACACTGAAGCTTTCTTT. V and J are TRBV10-2 and TRBJ1-1; TRBD1 matches 9 bases. After removal of 5 bases from V and 0 bases from J, the junction contained 4 bases not matched to a gene. The CDR3 loop spans 15 amino acids. In germline, CDR1 is WSHSY, CDR2 SAAADI.

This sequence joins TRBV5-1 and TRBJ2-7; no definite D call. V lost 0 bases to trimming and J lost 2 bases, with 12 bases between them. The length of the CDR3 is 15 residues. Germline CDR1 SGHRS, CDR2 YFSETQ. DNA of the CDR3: TGCGCCAGCAGCTTGGAACCAGTGCAGGCCTACGAGCAGTACTTC. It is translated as CASSLEPVQAYEQYF.

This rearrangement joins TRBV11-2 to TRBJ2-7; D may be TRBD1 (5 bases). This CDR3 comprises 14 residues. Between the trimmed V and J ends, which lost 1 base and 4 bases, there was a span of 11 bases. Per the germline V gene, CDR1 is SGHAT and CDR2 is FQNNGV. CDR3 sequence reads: CASSLVTGSYEQYF. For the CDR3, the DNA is TGTGCCAGCAGCTTAGTAACAGGTTCATACGAGCAGTACTTC.

As DNA, the CDR3 is TGTGCCAGCAGCCAAGCGGGACTAGCGGGAGGGACCGGGGAGCTGTTTTTT. Its translation is CASSQAGLAGGTGELFF. The genes are TRBV3-1 (or the pseudogene TRBV3-2) and TRBJ2-2, with TRBD2 identical over 16 bases. The CDR3 is made up of 17 amino acids. V was pared by 1 base and J by 5 bases, with 1 base of the junction left unmatched. Per germline, CDR1 LGHDT and CDR2 YNNKEL (reference sequence).

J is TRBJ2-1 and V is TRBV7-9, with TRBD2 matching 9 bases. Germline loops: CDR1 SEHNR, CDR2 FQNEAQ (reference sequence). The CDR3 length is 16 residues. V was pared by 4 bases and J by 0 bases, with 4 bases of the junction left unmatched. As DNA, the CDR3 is TGTGCCAGCAGCTCTAGCGGGACGGACTCCTACAATGAGCAGTTCTTC. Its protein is CASSSSGTDSYNEQFF.

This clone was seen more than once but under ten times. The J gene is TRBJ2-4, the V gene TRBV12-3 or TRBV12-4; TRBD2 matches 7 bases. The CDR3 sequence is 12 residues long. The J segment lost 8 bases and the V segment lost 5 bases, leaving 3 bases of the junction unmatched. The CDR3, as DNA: TGTGCCAGCAGTAATGGGGGGGACATTCAGTACTTC. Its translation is CASSNGGDIQYF.

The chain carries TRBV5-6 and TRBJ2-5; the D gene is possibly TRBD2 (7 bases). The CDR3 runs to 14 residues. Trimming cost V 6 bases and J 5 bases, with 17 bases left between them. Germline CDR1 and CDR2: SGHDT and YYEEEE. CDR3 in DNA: TGTGCCAGCAACCGAGGCTGGGGGGGCGAGACCCAGTACTTC. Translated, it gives CASNRGWGGETQYF.

The CDR3 DNA follows: TGTGCCAGCAAACTAGGGACAGAAAATGAAAAACTGTTTTTT. Amino acid sequence: CASKLGTENEKLFF. J is TRBJ1-4 and V is TRBV2; 7 positions match TRBD1. Losses at the gene ends were 7 bases for V and 5 bases for J; bases not matched to a gene: 7. Germline assignment: CDR1 SNHLY and CDR2 FYNNEI. This CDR3 region has 14 residues. The variable domain in full, completed from reference TRBV2 and TRBJ1-4, reads EPEVTQTPSHQVTQMGQEVILRCVPISNHLYFYWYRQILGQKVEFLVSFYNNEISEKSEIFDDQFSVERPDGSNFTLKIRSTKLEDSAMYFCASKLGTENEKLFFGSGTQLSVL.

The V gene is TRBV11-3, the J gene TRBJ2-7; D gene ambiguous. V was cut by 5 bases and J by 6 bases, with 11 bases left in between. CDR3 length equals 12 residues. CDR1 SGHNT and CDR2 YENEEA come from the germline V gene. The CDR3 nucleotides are TGTGCCAGCAGCCTACCCAACAGCGAGCAGTACTTC. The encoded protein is CASSLPNSEQYF.

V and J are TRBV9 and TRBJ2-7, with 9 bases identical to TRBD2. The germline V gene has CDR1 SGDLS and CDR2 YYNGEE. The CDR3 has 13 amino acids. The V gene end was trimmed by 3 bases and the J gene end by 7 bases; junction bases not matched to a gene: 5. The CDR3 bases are TGTGCCAGCAGCGGAGGGACTAGCTTGGAGCAGTACTTC. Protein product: CASSGGTSLEQYF.

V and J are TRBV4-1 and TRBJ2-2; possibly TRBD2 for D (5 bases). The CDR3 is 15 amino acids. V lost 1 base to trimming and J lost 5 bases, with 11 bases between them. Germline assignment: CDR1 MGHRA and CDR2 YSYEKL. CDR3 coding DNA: TGCGCCAGCAGCCAAGTGAAACTAGTTACCGGGGAGCTGTTTTTT. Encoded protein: CASSQVKLVTGELFF.